The 9 T cell receptor beta chains reported below all come from one sample, sequenced in a study of T cells in Graves' hyperthyroidism and ophthalmopathy. The source material, RNA transcripts, was used to amplify TCR beta CDR3 regions. An initial round of RT-PCR targeting the TCR CDR3 relied on the HTBI primer set. TCRdb re-analysed the multiplex PCR reads in MiXCR, keeping a single row per CDR3 protein. Of about 200,000 distinct CDR3 sequences in the sample, less than 20% were seen once. Sequencing used blood. These receptors were collected from a woman aged 45-59 years with Graves' hyperthyroidism.

This clonotype has just a few counts. This chain uses TRBV20-1 with TRBJ2-7, with 10 bases aligning to TRBD2. This CDR3 spans 14 amino acids. With 5 bases clipped from V and 2 bases from J, the junction kept 6 bases outside the gene matches. Germline V gene sequence: CDR1 DFQATT, CDR2 SNEGSKA (reference sequence). CDR3 sequence: CSAELAGEAYEQYF. The CDR3 nucleotides are TGCAGTGCTGAGCTAGCGGGAGAGGCCTACGAGCAGTACTTC.

This chain connects TRBV20-1 to TRBJ2-5; the D gene is possibly TRBD2 (5 bases). Trimming removed 6 bases from V and 4 bases from J, with 15 bases in between. The CDR3 has 13 amino acids. From germline, CDR1 is DFQATT and CDR2 SNEGSKA (reference sequence). The CDR3 region is CSALLQRGETQYF. The CDR3 nucleotides are TGCAGTGCCCTACTCCAACGGGGAGAGACCCAGTACTTC.

This clonotype occurred many times. This chain links TRBV18 with TRBJ1-5; tentative D call: TRBD1 (5 bases). The germline gives CDR1 KGHSH, CDR2 LQKENI. The CDR3 length is 13 residues. The germline V and J ends were trimmed by 3 bases and 6 bases, with 9 bases remaining between them. The CDR3 DNA reads as TGTGCCAGCTCACCGGGGGTTGGTCAGCCCCAGCATTTT. Its protein is CASSPGVGQPQHF.

The rearrangement uses TRBV20-1 and TRBJ2-2, with 10 nucleotides matching TRBD2. Germline V gene lookup returns CDR1 DFQATT and CDR2 SNEGSKA (reference sequence). V shed 6 bases, J shed 6 bases, and the junction held 7 bases outside the gene matches. This CDR3 comprises 14 residues. The CDR3 DNA is TGCAGTGCCCGGGCTAGCGGGAGCCCCGGGGAGCTGTTTTTT. Its protein is CSARASGSPGELFF.

The sample holds many counts of this clonotype. The junction shows a germline mismatch at one end, possibly a read error. The rearrangement links TRBV2 to TRBJ2-1, with a tentative D call TRBD1 (7 bases). Germline V gene lookup returns CDR1 SNHLY and CDR2 FYNNEI. This CDR3 has 15 residues. The CDR3 coding sequence is TGTGCCAGCAGTGCCAGGGGGACTTTCTACAATGAACAGTTCTTC. It codes for CASSARGTFYNEQFF. The full variable domain, rest sourced from reference TRBV2 and TRBJ2-1, is EPEVTQTPSHQVTQMGQEVILRCVPISNHLYFYWYRQILGQKVEFLVSFYNNEISEKSEIFDDQFSVERPDGSNFTLKIRSTKLEDSAMYFCASSARGTFYNEQFFGPGTRLTVL.

This clonotype has more than one count but fewer than ten. The rearrangement links TRBV30 to TRBJ2-7, with TRBD2 matching over 9 bases. The CDR3 length is 13 residues. CDR1 is GTSNPN and CDR2 is SVGIG in the germline V gene (reference sequence). The trim removed 4 bases at V and 3 bases at J, leaving 4 bases unmatched. The CDR3 sequence is CAWKNSGSYEQYF. As DNA, the CDR3 is TGTGCCTGGAAAAATAGCGGGAGCTACGAGCAGTACTTC.

Only a few counts were recorded for this clonotype. The CDR3 spells CASSTGTSGRGRSYNEQFF. In nucleotides, the CDR3 is TGTGCCAGTAGTACCGGGACTAGCGGGAGGGGAAGGTCCTACAATGAGCAGTTCTTC. The gene calls are TRBV19 and TRBJ2-1; 16 bases fit TRBD2. The CDR3 loop spans 19 amino acids. V lost 4 bases and J lost 1; bases outside the gene matches: 7. Germline assignment: CDR1 LNHDA and CDR2 SQIVND (reference sequence).

This clonotype came up a few times. The chain carries TRBV27 and TRBJ1-2, with TRBD1 matching over 10 bases. Germline-derived CDR1 and CDR2 are MNHEY and SMNVEV (reference sequence). Unmatched junction bases numbered 8, after V lost 6 bases and J lost 4 bases. This CDR3 contains 15 residues. The CDR3 DNA reads TGTGCCAGCAGCCGGGACAGGGGAAGGGGCTATGGCTACACCTTC. It codes for CASSRDRGRGYGYTF.

Many counts were recorded for this clonotype. The genes are TRBV7-6 and TRBJ2-7; 8 bases align to TRBD2. The CDR3 is made up of 15 amino acids. V lost 1 base and J lost 5; bases outside the gene matches: 7. CDR1 and CDR2 from the germline V gene are SGHVS and FNYEAQ. DNA of the CDR3: TGTGCCAGCAGCTTAGAATCGGCGGGAGGCCACGAGCAGTACTTC. This translates into CASSLESAGGHEQYF. Full variable domain (remainder filled in from reference TRBV7-6 and TRBJ2-7): GAGVSQSPRYKVTKRGQDVALRCDPISGHVSLYWYRQALGQGPEFLTYFNYEAQQDKSGLPNDRFSAERPEGSISTLTIQRTEQRDSAMYRCASSLESAGGHEQYFGPGTRLTVT.